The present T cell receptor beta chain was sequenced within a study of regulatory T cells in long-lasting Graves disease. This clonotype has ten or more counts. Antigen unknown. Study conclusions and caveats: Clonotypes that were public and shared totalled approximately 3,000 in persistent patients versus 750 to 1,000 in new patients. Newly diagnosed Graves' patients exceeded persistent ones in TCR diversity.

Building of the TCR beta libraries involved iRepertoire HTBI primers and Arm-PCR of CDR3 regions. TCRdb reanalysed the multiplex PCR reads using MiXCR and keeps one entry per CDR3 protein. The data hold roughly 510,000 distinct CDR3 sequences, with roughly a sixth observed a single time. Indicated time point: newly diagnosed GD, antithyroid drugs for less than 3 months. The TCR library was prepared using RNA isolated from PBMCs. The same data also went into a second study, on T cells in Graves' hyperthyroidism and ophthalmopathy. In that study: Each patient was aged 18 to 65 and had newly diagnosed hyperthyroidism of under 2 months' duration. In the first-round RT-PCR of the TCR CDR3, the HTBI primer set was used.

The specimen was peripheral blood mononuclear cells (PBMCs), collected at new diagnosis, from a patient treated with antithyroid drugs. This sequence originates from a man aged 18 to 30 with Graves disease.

The CDR3 nucleotides read TGTGCCAGCAGCTTAAGCACGGACACAACCTACGAGCAGTACTTC. Amino acid sequence: CASSLSTDTTYEQYF. The rearrangement uses TRBV11-2 and TRBJ2-7; TRBD1 is a possible D gene (5 bases). Germline V gene lookup returns CDR1 SGHAT and CDR2 FQNNGV. The CDR3 runs 15 residues. Trimming took off 2 bases at V and 2 bases at J, with 13 bases between the two ends.